Here is one T cell receptor beta chain with its context. Its antigen is not known. The CDR3 sequence is 14 residues long. Deletions cut 0 bases from V and 13 bases from J, with 15 bases between. Germline CDR1 is MNHEY and CDR2 is SMNVEV (reference sequence). It was RNA transcripts that yielded the amplified TCR beta CDR3 regions. The HTBI primer set served for first-round RT-PCR of the TCR CDR3. Each CDR3 protein gets one entry after TCRdb re-called the multiplex PCR reads with MiXCR. Altogether 490,000 or so distinct CDR3 sequences are present, about 20% being singletons, with the ten largest covering 45% to 50%. This sample was included in a study of T cells in Graves' hyperthyroidism and ophthalmopathy. Study outcomes and limitations: Within blood appeared most thyroid clonotypes that had expanded above 0.001.

The TCR originated in a woman between 65 and 79 years old with Graves' ophthalmopathy. This rearrangement joins TRBV27 to TRBJ1-4; D is ambiguous. The sample consisted of blood. The CDR3 region is CASSLSTGYLRLFF. The CDR3 DNA reads TGTGCCAGCAGTTTATCGACGGGTTACTTAAGACTGTTTTTT.